The TCR beta chain under discussion was sequenced for a study of blood T cell repertoires in COVID-19. Original data processing: Reference gene primers were amplified, and this amplification served to estimate nucleated cell counts. Only in-frame clones appear in the TCRdb table, and some are missing; sequencing was by immunoSEQ multiplex PCR. From that table come the V and J calls and clone size; the DNA was used to work out D and trimming. The repertoire holds about 200,000 clones, with approximately 82% as singletons. This clone has only a few counts. CDR1 is SGDLS and CDR2 is YYNGEE in the germline V gene. The CDR3 is 14 residues long. The germline V and J ends were trimmed by 0 bases and 2 bases, with 8 bases remaining between them.

The sequence derives from a man between 35 and 55 years old who had recovered from COVID-19. The sequencing input was PBMCs or T cells enriched from blood (not recorded which). The chain has TRBV9 and TRBJ1-1; no reliable D call. The CDR3 nucleotides read TGTGCCAGCAGCGTAGCAGCGGAAAACACTGAAGCTTTCTTT. Translated: CASSVAAENTEAFF.